This T cell receptor beta chain is from a study of cytomegalovirus exposure and HLA in healthy donors. The study drew the donors from its approximately 110-subject validation cohort, separate from the approximately 700-subject first cohort. Broader study findings: Researchers catalogued approximately 170 TCR beta chains as cytomegalovirus-associated. Rarity characterized most TCR sequences, yet some public TCRs appeared in many donors.

Repertoires were generated with immunoSEQ multiplex PCR, while TCRdb's copy carries only in-frame clones and drops some. Of approximately 220,000 clones listed, around 87% are singletons. CDR1 KGHSH and CDR2 LQKENI come from the germline V gene. Trimming left V 8 bases short and J 0 bases short, with 14 bases between. This CDR3 region has 15 residues. A word on this clone: What it binds is not known.

The sequence derives from a man aged 18 to 29 in good health and CMV-seronegative. The rearrangement uses TRBV18 and TRBJ2-1; possibly TRBD2 for D (6 bases). Sample: PBMCs. CDR3 in DNA: TGTGCCAGCACCTCTAGCGTCATCTCCTACAATGAGCAGTTCTTC. It yields the protein CASTSSVISYNEQFF.